Below, one T cell receptor (beta chain) is given with its context. This clonotype was detected a few times. Its antigen remains undetermined. No quality values exist for individual bases; no much larger clone is one base distant. The CDR3 numbers 13 residues from cysteine through phenylalanine. CDR3 DNA is the only sequence kept; it has 39 bases, read in frame from the first base. V ends up 5 bases short and J 0 bases short, with an unmatched junction base count of 4. The germline V gene yields SQVTM for CDR1 and ANQGSEA for CDR2. The donors came from RACIN, which was a single-arm phase I dose-escalation trial that paired nivolumab and ipilimumab with aspirin, low-dose cyclophosphamide and low-dose radiotherapy. Eligible patients had advanced, TIL-negative solid tumors. This sample stems from a study of low-dose radiotherapy and immunotherapy resistance in tumors (dated by TCRdb to between 2022 and 2023). In terms of the full investigation: Patients in Cohort 1 were given 0.5 Gy per fraction every 2 weeks, and the prescribed total PTV dose was 6.5 Gy. No randomization into treatment groups was done for the people taking part in the trial. The translational analysis covered eight patients: three from the first dose cohort and the first five from the second dose cohort. Nivolumab and ipilimumab were both given intravenously, with nivolumab at a 240 mg flat dose every two weeks and ipilimumab at 1 mg/kg every six weeks. Aspirin 300 mg was taken orally once daily by patients for four cycles, starting on cycle 1 day 1. In Cohort 2, 1 Gy per fraction was delivered every two weeks, for a total of 13 Gy over 26 weeks. Cyclophosphamide 200 mg/m2 was administered intravenously every two weeks, one day before each radiation and immunotherapy administration.

First-strand cDNA was synthesized using Superscript III and a set of TRAV- and TRBV-specific primers, so that both TCRalpha and TCRbeta chains were covered. TCRs were amplified with Phusion for around 19 PCR cycles, with a constant-region primer paired with the adapter attached to the V primers. Amplification of the isolated mRNA was done with the MessageAmp II aRNA Amplification Kit, which involved an approximately 15-hour in vitro transcription at 37 degrees C. The Dynabeads mRNA DIRECT Purification Kit was used to isolate mRNA for TCR sequencing. Indexed Illumina adapters were added in a second Phusion PCR of 25 cycles, after which AMPure XP beads were used to purify the products. The paper's data handling went like this. Custom Perl scripts pooled TCR sequences encoding the same protein, removed out-of-frame sequences and computed each clonotype's abundance. TCR sequences supported by only a single read were excluded from analysis. The metrics used to describe the repertoires included Shannon entropy, Gini index, clonality, richness, and the frequency of TCRs shared between repertoires. In-frame beta chains were kept once TCRdb had trimmed the public reads at Q25 with fastp and called clones with MiXCR. Every entry covers one CDR3 protein and lists the most common genes and DNA from its rows. The authors' filters were not applied to this entry. A total of around 13,000 distinct CDR3 sequences appear in this sample, roughly 60% of them only once. Roughly 7.7% of the sample comes from the top ten.

This chain joins TRBV29-1 to TRBJ2-7; the central 7 bases match TRBD1. This clonotype was sampled from a human donor with advanced metastatic prostate, ovarian, gallbladder or colorectal cancer (not recorded which). This table probably holds off-target reads from a library built for another chain. The CDR3 region: CSVRQGTSYEQYF. The bases are TGCAGCGTTAGACAGGGTACCTCCTACGAGCAGTACTTC.